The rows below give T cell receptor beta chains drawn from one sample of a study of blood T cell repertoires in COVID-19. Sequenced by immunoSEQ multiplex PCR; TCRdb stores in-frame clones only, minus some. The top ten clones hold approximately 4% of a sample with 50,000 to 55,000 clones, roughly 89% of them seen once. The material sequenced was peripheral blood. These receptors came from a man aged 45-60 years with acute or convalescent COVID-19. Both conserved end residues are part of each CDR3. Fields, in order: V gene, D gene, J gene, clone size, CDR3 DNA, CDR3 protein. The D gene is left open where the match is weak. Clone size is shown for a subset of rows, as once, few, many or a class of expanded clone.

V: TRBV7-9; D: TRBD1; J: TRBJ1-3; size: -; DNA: TGTGCCAGCAGCGGACAGGGTGGCGGTGGAAACACCATATATTTT; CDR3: CASSGQGGGGNTIYF
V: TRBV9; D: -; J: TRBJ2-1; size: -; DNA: TGTGCCAGCAGCGTGGGGGACATAACCTACAATGAGCAGTTCTTC; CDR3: CASSVGDITYNEQFF
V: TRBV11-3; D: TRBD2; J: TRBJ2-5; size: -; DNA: TGTGCCAGCAGCCCCGGGACTAGCGGGGGACAAGAGACCCAGTACTTC; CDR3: CASSPGTSGGQETQYF
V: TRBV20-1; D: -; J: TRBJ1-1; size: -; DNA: TGCAGTACCAACGAGGGCACTGAAGCTTTCTTT; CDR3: CSTNEGTEAFF
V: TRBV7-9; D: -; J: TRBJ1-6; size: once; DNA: TGTGCCAGCGGAAGAGACGGCAAACCCGAGGATTCACCCCTCCACTTT; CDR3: CASGRDGKPEDSPLHF
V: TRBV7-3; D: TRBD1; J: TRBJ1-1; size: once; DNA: TGTGCCAGCAGCGCCTCCGGGACAGGGGTAACTGAAGCTTTCTTT; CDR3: CASSASGTGVTEAFF
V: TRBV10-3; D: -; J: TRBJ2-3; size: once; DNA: TGTGCCATCAGTGAAATAGGCGGAGGATCCACAGATACGCAGTATTTT; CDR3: CAISEIGGGSTDTQYF
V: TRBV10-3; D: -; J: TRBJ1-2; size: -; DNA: TGTGCCATCAGGCCAGGAGGGGCTAACTATGGCTACACCTTC; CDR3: CAIRPGGANYGYTF
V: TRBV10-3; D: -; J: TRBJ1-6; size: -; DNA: TGTGCCATCACTCCCGGGGAGAATTCACCCCTCCACTTT; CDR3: CAITPGENSPLHF
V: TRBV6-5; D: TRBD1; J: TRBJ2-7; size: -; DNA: TGTGCCAGCAGTTATAATCCCCGGACAGGGGGCAGAGAGCAGTACTTC; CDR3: CASSYNPRTGGREQYF
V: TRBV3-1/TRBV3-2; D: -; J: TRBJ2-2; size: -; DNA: TGTGCCAGCAGCCAGCGGGCAGGGGAGCTGTTTTTT; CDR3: CASSQRAGELFF
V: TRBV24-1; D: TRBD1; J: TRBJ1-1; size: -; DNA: TGTGCCACCAGTGCCACGACAGGGGTAAGAGCTTTCTTT; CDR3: CATSATTGVRAFF
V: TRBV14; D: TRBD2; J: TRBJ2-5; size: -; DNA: TGTGCCAGCAGCCAAGATCCGCTAGCGGGACAAGAGACCCAGTACTTC; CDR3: CASSQDPLAGQETQYF
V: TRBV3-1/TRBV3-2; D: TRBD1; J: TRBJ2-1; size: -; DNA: TGTGCCAGCAGCCAAATAAGACTTAGGACAGGGAAAAACAATGAGCAGTTCTTC; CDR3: CASSQIRLRTGKNNEQFF
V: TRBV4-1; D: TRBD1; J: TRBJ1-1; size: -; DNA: TGCGCCAGCAGCCAGGGACAGGGAGGGGACACTGAAGCTTTCTTT; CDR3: CASSQGQGGDTEAFF
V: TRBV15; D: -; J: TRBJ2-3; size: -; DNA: TGTGCCACCAGCAGAAGACTAGTTAATACGCAGTATTTT; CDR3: CATSRRLVNTQYF
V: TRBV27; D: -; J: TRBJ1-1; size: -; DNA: TGTGCCAGCAGTCCGCAGGGGATCGGGAACACTGAAGCTTTCTTT; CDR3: CASSPQGIGNTEAFF
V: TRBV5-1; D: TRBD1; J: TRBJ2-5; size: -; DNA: TGCGCCAGCAGCTGGGGACAGGGAGGTTTAGAGACCCAGTACTTC; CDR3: CASSWGQGGLETQYF
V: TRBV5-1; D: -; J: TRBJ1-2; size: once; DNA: TGCGCCAGCAGCTTGGGTGCAGGGTTCGGCTATGGCTACACCTTC; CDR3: CASSLGAGFGYGYTF
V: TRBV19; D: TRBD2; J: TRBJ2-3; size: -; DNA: TGTGCCAGTGGGACTAGCGGGAGAGGAGATACGCAGTATTTT; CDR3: CASGTSGRGDTQYF
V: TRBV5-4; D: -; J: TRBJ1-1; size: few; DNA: TGTGCCAGCAGCTTGTACACGGAGGCTTTCTTT; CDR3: CASSLYTEAFF
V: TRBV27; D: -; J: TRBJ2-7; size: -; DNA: TGTGCCAGCAGTTCTCACTACTACTCATTATACGAGCAGTACTTC; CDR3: CASSSHYYSLYEQYF
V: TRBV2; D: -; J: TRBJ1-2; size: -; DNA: TGTGCCAGTGGAATCAGGGATGACGGCTCAAACTATGGCTACACCTTC; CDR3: CASGIRDDGSNYGYTF
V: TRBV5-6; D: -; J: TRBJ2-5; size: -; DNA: TGTGCCAGCAGCTTGGGCTACGGCATCTCGGGGGAGACCCAGTACTTC; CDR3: CASSLGYGISGETQYF
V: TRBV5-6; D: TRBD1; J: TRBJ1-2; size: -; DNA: TGTGCCAGCAGCTTAACAGGGGGCGATGGCTACACCTTC; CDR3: CASSLTGGDGYTF
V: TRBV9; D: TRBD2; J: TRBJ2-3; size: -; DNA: TGTGCCAGCAGCCTCACGGGACTAGCGGGAGGACGGTCGACAGATACGCAGTATTTT; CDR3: CASSLTGLAGGRSTDTQYF
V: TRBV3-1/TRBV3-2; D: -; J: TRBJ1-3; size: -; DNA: TGTGCCAGCAGCCAAGGAGGGAGCTCTGGAAACACCATATATTTT; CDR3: CASSQGGSSGNTIYF
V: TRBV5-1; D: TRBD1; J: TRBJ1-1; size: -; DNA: TGCGCCAGGATGCGGACAGGAGTGGGGCGCACTGAAGCTTTCTTT; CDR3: CARMRTGVGRTEAFF
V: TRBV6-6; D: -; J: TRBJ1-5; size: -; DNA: TGTGCCACCAACCTTTGGGGGCGCGGGAGCAATCAGCCCCAGCATTTT; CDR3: CATNLWGRGSNQPQHF
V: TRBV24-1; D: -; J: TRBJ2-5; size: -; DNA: TGTGCCACCAGTCGTCAGACCGGGGAGACCCAGTACTTC; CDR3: CATSRQTGETQYF
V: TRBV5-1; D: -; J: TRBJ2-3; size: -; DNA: TGCGCCAGCAGCTCCGCCTTGGGGAGGGATACGCAGTATTTT; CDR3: CASSSALGRDTQYF
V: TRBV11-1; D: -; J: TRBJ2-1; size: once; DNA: TGTGCCAGCAGCTTTCGGGACAATGAGCAGTTCTTC; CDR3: CASSFRDNEQFF
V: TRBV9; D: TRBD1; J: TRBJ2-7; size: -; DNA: TGTGCCAGCAGCGCCACCGGACAGGGAATCTACGAGCAGTACTTC; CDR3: CASSATGQGIYEQYF
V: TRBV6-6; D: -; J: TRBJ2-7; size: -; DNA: TGTGCCAGCAGTGGCATTTACTCCTACGAGCAGTACTTC; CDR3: CASSGIYSYEQYF
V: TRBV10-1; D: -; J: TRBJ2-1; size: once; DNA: TGCGCCAGCAGTGAGTCGGCGGGCCCCATGAGGAATGAGCAGTTCTTC; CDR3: CASSESAGPMRNEQFF
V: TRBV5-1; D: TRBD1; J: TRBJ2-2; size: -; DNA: TGCGCCAGCAGCTTTTCCGGGACAGGGAACACCGGGGAGCTGTTTTTT; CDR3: CASSFSGTGNTGELFF